Shown below are 30 T cell receptor beta chains from a single sample sequenced in a study of PD-1 blockade in classical Hodgkin lymphoma. Sample time point: newly diagnosed, previously untreated cHL patient sample. Repertoires were generated with immunoSEQ multiplex PCR, while TCRdb's copy carries only in-frame clones and drops some. In the table there are about 47,000 clones, approximately 91% of which are singletons. Sequencing was done on a sample of peripheral blood mononuclear cells (PBMCs). The receptors come from a human donor with classical Hodgkin lymphoma.

The CDR3 nucleotides read TGTGCCAGCAGTTACAGTGGGACTGTCTCCTACAATGAGCAGTTCTTC. Its translation: CASSYSGTVSYNEQFF. V usage is TRBV6-5 and J usage is TRBJ2-1, with D possibly matching TRBD2 (6 bases). V shed 2 bases and J shed 0 bases, with 11 bases lying between them. The CDR3 spans 16 residues. Per the germline V gene, CDR1 is MNHEY and CDR2 is SVGAGI.

The chain couples TRBV2 to TRBJ2-3; D is unclear. V shed 5 bases and J shed 5 bases, with 8 bases lying between them. The CDR3 is 12 amino acids. Germline V gives CDR1 SNHLY, CDR2 FYNNEI. The CDR3 reads CASSPLEDTQYF. As DNA, the CDR3 is TGTGCCAGCAGTCCCCTAGAAGATACGCAGTATTTT. Supplemented by reference TRBV2 and TRBJ2-3, the full variable domain reads EPEVTQTPSHQVTQMGQEVILRCVPISNHLYFYWYRQILGQKVEFLVSFYNNEISEKSEIFDDQFSVERPDGSNFTLKIRSTKLEDSAMYFCASSPLEDTQYFGPGTRLTVL.

Comments on this clone: The sample carries other DNA sequences with the same CDR3. CDR3 DNA: TGTGCCAGCAGCTTAGGTCCAAACTACGAGCAGTACGTC. Its translation: CASSLGPNYEQYV. J is TRBJ2-7 and V is TRBV7-6, with D unresolved. Germline V gene data show CDR1 as SGHVS and CDR2 as FNYEAQ. The CDR3 extends over 13 amino acids. Trimming removed 1 base at V and 3 bases at J, with 7 bases between.

V and J are TRBV6-5 and TRBJ1-4; tentatively, D is TRBD1 (5 bases). The CDR3 has 12 residues. The germline V gene has CDR1 MNHEY and CDR2 SVGAGI. The V end was cut by 5 bases, the J end by 8 bases, with 9 bases between. As DNA, the CDR3 is TGTGCCAGCAGTCCAGGGAGGGAAAAACTGTTTTTT. Protein product: CASSPGREKLFF.

Details on this clone: One end of the junction does not line up with germline, which may come from a read error. J is TRBJ2-1 and V is TRBV7-9, with D maybe TRBD2 (5 bases). The CDR3 loop spans 17 amino acids. Germline V lookup: CDR1 SEHNR, CDR2 FQNEAQ (reference sequence). The CDR3 DNA reads as TGTGCCAGCAGCGCCGAGGATGGCGGGCCCCACTACAATGGGCAGTTCTTC. This encodes CASSAEDGGPHYNGQFF.

The chain uses TRBV6-6 and TRBJ1-2, with D possibly matching TRBD1 (6 bases). The CDR3 runs 13 residues. V was pared by 0 bases and J by 8 bases, with 10 bases between. Germline CDR1 reads MNHNY; CDR2 reads SVGAGI (reference sequence). The CDR3 DNA is TGTGCCAGCAGTTACTCGAGTGGGGGCGGCTACACCTTC. Translation: CASSYSSGGGYTF.

V is TRBV2 and J is TRBJ1-1; D ambiguous. Germline CDR1 SNHLY, CDR2 FYNNEI. The CDR3 has 10 residues. V shed 2 bases and J shed 10 bases, with 5 bases lying between them. Here the CDR3 DNA reads TGTGCCAGCAGTGAACTAGGAGCTTTCTTT. This translates into CASSELGAFF.

This rearrangement joins TRBV18 to TRBJ2-5; TRBD2 agrees at 13 bases. CDR3 size: 17 residues. The germline gives CDR1 KGHSH, CDR2 LQKENI. J was trimmed by 2 bases and V by 3 bases; bases with no gene match: 6. This CDR3 reads CASSPRGLAGSQETQYF. The CDR3 DNA reads TGTGCCAGCTCACCTAGGGGACTAGCGGGATCACAAGAGACCCAGTACTTC.

V and J are TRBV28 and TRBJ2-5; 8 positions agree with TRBD1. CDR1 is MDHEN and CDR2 is SYDVKM in the germline V gene. This CDR3 contains 19 residues. V trimming: 6 bases; J trimming: 1 base; junction bases outside the gene matches: 19. The CDR3 loop is CASSTAKGTGRRVQETQYF. CDR3 nucleotides: TGTGCCAGCAGCACGGCGAAGGGGACAGGACGGCGGGTCCAAGAGACCCAGTACTTC.

The sample holds one count of this clone. This chain joins TRBV4-1 and TRBJ1-1; maybe TRBD1 (5 bases). The germline gives CDR1 MGHRA, CDR2 YSYEKL. The CDR3 consists of 14 residues. V shed 2 bases and J shed 1 base, with 8 bases lying between them. CDR3 nucleotides: TGCGCCAGCAGCCAATGGGGGAGGAACACTGAAGCTTTCTTT. Its protein is CASSQWGRNTEAFF.

The V call is TRBV7-6, the J call TRBJ2-7, with D uncertain. Per germline, CDR1 SGHVS and CDR2 FNYEAQ. The CDR3 is 13 amino acids. Trimming took 5 bases from V and 8 from J, leaving 16 bases between them. DNA of the CDR3: TGTGCCAGCAGCCCGATTTTCGGATCTCAGCAGTACTTC. This gives the protein CASSPIFGSQQYF.

This chain joins TRBV10-3 and TRBJ1-1; 8 bases line up with TRBD1. Germline loops: CDR1 ENHRY, CDR2 SYGVKD. J lost 2 bases, V lost 3 bases, and 5 bases had no gene match. The CDR3 is 15 residues long. CDR3 DNA: TGTGCCATCAGTGATCCCGGGACAGGCAACACTGAAGCTTTCTTT. It encodes CAISDPGTGNTEAFF.

The rearrangement uses TRBV2 and TRBJ1-6; 7 bases line up with TRBD1. Germline-derived CDR1 and CDR2 are SNHLY and FYNNEI. J was trimmed by 6 bases and V by 4 bases; bases with no gene match: 3. This CDR3 comprises 14 residues. As DNA, the CDR3 is TGTGCCAGCAGTGTACGACAGGGTAATTCACCCCTCCACTTT. Its protein is CASSVRQGNSPLHF.

The rearrangement joins TRBV18 to TRBJ2-5; D is undetermined. This CDR3 has 16 residues. Looked up from germline, CDR1 is KGHSH and CDR2 is LQKENI. V was pared by 3 bases and J by 1 base, with 15 bases between. CDR3 sequence (DNA): TGTGCCAGCTCACCCGCCCGACATCACAGCCAAGAGACCCAGTACTTC. Translating it yields CASSPARHHSQETQYF. Using reference TRBV18 and TRBJ2-5 for the parts outside the CDR3, the full variable domain is NAGVMQNPRHLVRRRGQEARLRCSPMKGHSHVYWYRQLPEEGLKFMVYLQKENIIDESGMPKERFSAEFPKEGPSILRIQQVVRGDSAAYFCASSPARHHSQETQYFGPGTRLLVL.

The CDR3 reads CASSPGTGGNYGYTF. The DNA of the CDR3 is TGTGCCAGCAGCCCCGGGACAGGAGGAAACTATGGCTACACCTTC. The chain carries TRBV6-5 and TRBJ1-2, with 8 bases aligning to TRBD1. V shed 6 bases, J shed 2 bases, and the junction held 8 bases outside the gene matches. Germline V gives CDR1 MNHEY, CDR2 SVGAGI. The CDR3 is 15 residues long.

The chain carries TRBV19 and TRBJ1-2; D remains unclear. Trimming removed 8 bases from V and 5 bases from J, with 21 bases in between. The CDR3 totals 15 residues. Germline V gene lookup returns CDR1 LNHDA and CDR2 SQIVND (reference sequence). The CDR3 protein is CASSPPGSAWYGYTF. The CDR3, as DNA: TGTGCCAGTTCCCCCCCGGGGAGTGCTTGGTATGGCTACACCTTC.

This clone was recorded once. This sequence joins TRBV11-2 and TRBJ1-1, with D maybe TRBD1 (5 bases). V was clipped by 3 bases and J by 11 bases, with 16 bases between them. The CDR3 runs to 13 residues. Germline CDR1 reads SGHAT; CDR2 reads FQNNGV. DNA for the CDR3: TGTGCCAGCAGCTTGGGGGTAGGGTCTGGGGCTTTCTTT. This codes for CASSLGVGSGAFF.

V and J are TRBV28 and TRBJ2-7; D possibly matches TRBD1 or TRBD2 (5 bases each). Germline V CDR1 and CDR2: MDHEN, SYDVKM. The V and J ends lost 2 bases and 0 bases respectively, with 11 bases between them. The CDR3 is 15 residues long. DNA for the CDR3: TGTGCCAGCAGTTTAACCCCAGGGAGCTCCTACGAGCAGTACGTC. Amino acids: CASSLTPGSSYEQYV.

This chain joins TRBV6-1 and TRBJ2-7; D is unclear. Trimming removed 6 bases from V and 5 bases from J, with 11 bases in between. Germline lookup yields CDR1 MNHNS and CDR2 SASEGT. The CDR3 runs to 12 residues. CDR3 nucleotides: TGTGCCAGCAGCGTCGAGAACCACGAGCAGTACTTC. Residues: CASSVENHEQYF.

The V call is TRBV5-6, the J call TRBJ2-1, with 11 positions matching TRBD2. Trimming at V came to 0 bases and at J to 10 bases, leaving 9 bases not matched to a gene. Germline V gene data show CDR1 as SGHDT and CDR2 as YYEEEE. This CDR3 comprises 16 residues. Here the CDR3 reads CASSLALGLAVSEQFF. The DNA of the CDR3 is TGTGCCAGCAGCTTGGCCTTGGGACTAGCGGTTTCAGAGCAGTTCTTC. Combining the CDR3 with reference TRBV5-6 and TRBJ2-1 gives the whole variable domain DAGVTQSPTHLIKTRGQQVTLRCSPKSGHDTVSWYQQALGQGPQFIFQYYEEEERQRGNFPDRFSGHQFPNYSSELNVNALLLGDSALYLCASSLALGLAVSEQFFGPGTRLTVL.

The chain uses TRBV14 and TRBJ2-3; no definite D call. Germline CDR1 reads SGHDN; CDR2 reads FVKESK. V was pared by 4 bases and J by 0 bases, with 11 bases between. The CDR3 is made up of 15 amino acids. CDR3 protein: CASSLTKASTDTQYF. DNA of the CDR3: TGTGCCAGCAGCCTTACTAAGGCCAGCACAGATACGCAGTATTTT.

V is TRBV28 and J is TRBJ2-1; 10 bases map to TRBD2. The CDR3 runs 14 residues. Germline lookup yields CDR1 MDHEN and CDR2 SYDVKM. Trimming cost V 3 bases and J 12 bases; bases outside gene matches: 8. CDR3 in amino acids: CASSLASGSPLQFF. CDR3 coding DNA: TGTGCCAGCAGTTTGGCTAGCGGGAGCCCTCTGCAGTTCTTC.

A single count supports this clone. The gene calls are TRBV11-3 and TRBJ2-2; D is possibly TRBD2 (6 bases). The V end was cut by 8 bases, the J end by 1 base, with 11 bases between. The V gene's germline CDR1 is SGHNT and CDR2 YENEEA. The CDR3 is made up of 14 amino acids. DNA for the CDR3: TGTGCCAGCGGGCGGGGAGGGAACACCGGGGAGCTGTTTTTT. Its translation is CASGRGGNTGELFF.

This chain uses TRBV5-1 with TRBJ1-2; D not certain. CDR1 and CDR2 (germline): SGHRS, YFSETQ. There are 12 residues in the CDR3. Trimming stripped 0 bases from V and 5 bases from J, with 5 bases between. The CDR3 loop reads CASSLGVYGYTF. DNA of the CDR3: TGCGCCAGCAGCTTGGGGGTGTATGGCTACACCTTC. The full variable domain, its missing parts supplied by reference TRBV5-1 and TRBJ1-2, is KAGVTQTPRYLIKTRGQQVTLSCSPISGHRSVSWYQQTPGQGLQFLFEYFSETQRNKGNFPGRFSGRQFSNSRSEMNVSTLELGDSALYLCASSLGVYGYTFGSGTRLTVV.

This chain connects TRBV30 to TRBJ2-2, with D uncertain. This CDR3 region has 15 residues. Germline V gene sequence: CDR1 GTSNPN, CDR2 SVGIG (reference sequence). The ends were cut back, 6 bases at V and 0 bases at J, with 14 bases in the middle. The CDR3 protein is CACQARRPNTGELFF. CDR3 in DNA: TGTGCCTGTCAGGCACGGCGGCCGAACACCGGGGAGCTGTTTTTT. Complete variable domain (other parts from reference TRBV30 and TRBJ2-2): SQTIHQWPATLVQPVGSPLSLECTVEGTSNPNLYWYRQAAGRGLQLLFYSVGIGQISSEVPQNLSASRPQDRQFILSSKKLLLSDSGFYLCACQARRPNTGELFFGEGSRLTVL.

The chain is built from TRBV15 and TRBJ2-1; TRBD2 agrees at 9 bases. The length of the CDR3 is 15 residues. Germline V CDR1 and CDR2: LNHNV, YYDKDF (reference sequence). Unmatched junction bases numbered 8, after V lost 4 bases and J lost 7 bases. The CDR3 protein is CATSILSGSWNEQFF. CDR3 nucleotide sequence: TGTGCCACCAGCATTCTTAGCGGGAGTTGGAATGAGCAGTTCTTC.

J is TRBJ1-3 and V is TRBV10-3; the D is unclear. Trimming stripped 4 bases from V and 2 bases from J, with 9 bases between. CDR1 and CDR2 (germline): ENHRY, SYGVKD. The CDR3 covers 14 residues. The CDR3 nucleotides are TGTGCCATCAGTGGAACTGGGGCTGGAAACACCATATATTTT. Translated, it gives CAISGTGAGNTIYF.

This rearrangement joins TRBV27 to TRBJ2-7; no clear D gene. Per the germline V gene, CDR1 is MNHEY and CDR2 is SMNVEV (reference sequence). V lost 8 bases, J lost 6 bases, and 11 bases lay in between. The CDR3 is 11 residues long. CDR3 sequence: CASGNMGEQYF. The DNA for the CDR3 is TGTGCCAGCGGAAATATGGGCGAGCAGTACTTC.

This clone was seen a single time. The gene calls are TRBV9 and TRBJ1-1, with D unclear. The germline V gene encodes CDR1 SGDLS and CDR2 YYNGEE. The CDR3 is 15 residues long. V was trimmed by 4 bases and J by 0 bases, leaving 13 bases between them. The CDR3 here is CASSNPLGMNTEAFF. The CDR3 region has the DNA TGTGCCAGCAGCAACCCCCTGGGGATGAACACTGAAGCTTTCTTT.

The chain has TRBV19 and TRBJ1-5; 8 bases are shared with TRBD1. Trimming removed 3 bases from V and 7 bases from J; junction bases left unmatched: 5. There are 14 residues in the CDR3. From germline, CDR1 is LNHDA and CDR2 SQIVND (reference sequence). In DNA form, the CDR3 reads TGTGCCAGTAGTATGCAGGGGGCGCGGCAGCCCCAGCATTTT. Amino acid sequence: CASSMQGARQPQHF. The full variable domain, rest sourced from reference TRBV19 and TRBJ1-5, is DGGITQSPKYLFRKEGQNVTLSCEQNLNHDAMYWYRQDPGQGLRLIYYSQIVNDFQKGDIAEGYSVSREKKESFPLTVTSAQKNPTAFYLCASSMQGARQPQHFGDGTRLSIL.